This T cell receptor beta chain emerged from a study of HIV-infected patients and healthy controls. Germline V gene data show CDR1 as SEHNR and CDR2 as FQNEAQ (reference sequence). CDR3 length: 19 amino acids. The ends were cut back, 4 bases at V and 0 bases at J, with 22 bases in the middle. TCRdb called the 5' RACE reads again in MiXCR, with one record for every CDR3 protein. The table has about 64,000 distinct CDR3 sequences, approximately 21% seen once. This clonotype occurred many times. The chain uses TRBV7-9 and TRBJ2-4, with D perhaps being TRBD1 or TRBD2 (6 bases each). Material for sequencing was CD4+ T cells from blood. This sequence was found in a human donor in good health. The CDR3 spells CASSSSGGPRGRAKNIQYF. In nucleotides, the CDR3 is TGTGCCAGCAGCTCCTCCGGGGGCCCAAGGGGGAGAGCCAAAAACATTCAGTACTTC.